Listed below are T cell receptor beta chains from one sample, sequenced in a study of blood T cells in healthy people across ages. TCRdb recomputed calls from the 5' RACE reads with MiXCR, one row per CDR3 protein. The sample holds around 1,800,000 distinct CDR3 sequences, 35% to 50% seen once. Sequenced material: blood. The receptors were sampled from a human donor in good health. Both conserved end residues are part of each CDR3. Each record gives: V gene, CDR3 protein.

v_gene: TRBV29-1; CDR3aa: CSVSGQSGTNVPTF
v_gene: TRBV29-1; CDR3aa: CSVGPRQSLYGYTF
v_gene: TRBV12-3/TRBV12-4; CDR3aa: CASSFGSSGGGTGELFF
v_gene: TRBV10-3; CDR3aa: CAIRGLAGYEQYF
v_gene: TRBV7-2; CDR3aa: CASSFETVTGNTIYF
v_gene: TRBV4-1; CDR3aa: CASSQDEMEGTIPVNEQFF
v_gene: TRBV6-5; CDR3aa: CASSPLQGFENTEAFF
v_gene: TRBV7-6; CDR3aa: CASSLDHTGGNYGYTF
v_gene: TRBV28; CDR3aa: CASSGDRASGNTIYF
v_gene: TRBV6-5; CDR3aa: CASSSRPQRGAFF
v_gene: TRBV7-2; CDR3aa: CASSSFTEYGYTF
v_gene: TRBV20-1; CDR3aa: CSARASPRTGGSNNEQFF
v_gene: TRBV20-1; CDR3aa: CSATSLGTEGFNEQFF
v_gene: TRBV11-3; CDR3aa: CASSPRGQGLYEQYF
v_gene: TRBV27; CDR3aa: CASSRKGTSYEQYF
v_gene: TRBV12-3/TRBV12-4; CDR3aa: CASSYGDPSTDTQYF
v_gene: TRBV2; CDR3aa: CASSDRTSNEKLFF
v_gene: TRBV7-6; CDR3aa: CASSLGFGEKETQYF
v_gene: TRBV7-2; CDR3aa: CASSLGQGARGYTF
v_gene: TRBV29-1; CDR3aa: CSVDGGGGTEAFF
v_gene: TRBV29-1; CDR3aa: CSGNRGETQYF
v_gene: TRBV9; CDR3aa: CASSVEDGWANSYEQYF
v_gene: TRBV7-2; CDR3aa: CASSLAPGWSGEQYF
v_gene: TRBV10-3; CDR3aa: CAVKSDRGKIPRHGGYTF
v_gene: TRBV2; CDR3aa: CANSDNRGNQPQHF
v_gene: TRBV7-9; CDR3aa: CASSSIAVTYEQYF
v_gene: TRBV19; CDR3aa: CASSNRALGTEAFF
v_gene: TRBV7-2; CDR3aa: CASSFGTGTGNEQFF
v_gene: TRBV12-3/TRBV12-4; CDR3aa: CASSFQGGKPQHF
v_gene: TRBV6-6; CDR3aa: CASNYGGQETQYF
v_gene: TRBV29-1; CDR3aa: CSVGEGSTDTQYF
v_gene: TRBV5-1; CDR3aa: CASSRQRQETQYF
v_gene: TRBV7-3; CDR3aa: CASSLTHRREQYF
v_gene: TRBV4-1; CDR3aa: CASSRTSGTTEAFF
v_gene: TRBV6-2/TRBV6-3; CDR3aa: CASSYSSDHIQYF
v_gene: TRBV5-6; CDR3aa: CASSLLGQYVYNEQFF
v_gene: TRBV7-9; CDR3aa: CASSLYGYGANVLTF
v_gene: TRBV5-1; CDR3aa: CASSLAHGPGDGYTF
v_gene: TRBV12-3/TRBV12-4; CDR3aa: CASSISPEAFF
v_gene: TRBV7-9; CDR3aa: CTSSPADSQAFF
v_gene: TRBV12-3/TRBV12-4; CDR3aa: CASSPRGSDSPEAFF
v_gene: TRBV20-1; CDR3aa: CSARAGQGAGETQYF
v_gene: TRBV7-2; CDR3aa: CASSLGDGLTRATKNNEQFF
v_gene: TRBV9; CDR3aa: CASSVDVGRPDEQFF
v_gene: TRBV25-1; CDR3aa: CASSDLSNQPQHF
v_gene: TRBV18; CDR3aa: CASSPGTRAADGYTF
v_gene: TRBV9; CDR3aa: CASSVDGDGSYNEQFF
v_gene: TRBV6-6; CDR3aa: CASTAYNEQFF
v_gene: TRBV7-9; CDR3aa: CASSLGGEGYTF